The next 18 T cell receptor beta chains were all read from a single sample in a study of blood T cell repertoires in COVID-19. Data came from immunoSEQ multiplex PCR; TCRdb stores just in-frame clones and leaves some out. The data hold roughly 160,000 clones, with roughly 87% observed a single time. Sequenced: PBMCs or T cells enriched from blood (not recorded which). All receptors derive from a woman in her fifties or sixties who had recovered from COVID-19.

The gene calls are TRBV27 and TRBJ1-1; no clear D. The CDR3 has 16 residues. V shed 0 bases and J shed 5 bases, with 16 bases lying between them. Looked up from germline, CDR1 is MNHEY and CDR2 is SMNVEV (reference sequence). CDR3 nucleotide sequence: TGTGCCAGCAGTTTATCTAAGGTTCGCGGGCAAACTGAAGCTTTCTTT. Translated: CASSLSKVRGQTEAFF.

V is TRBV10-3 and J is TRBJ1-6; 9 bases match TRBD1. The length of the CDR3 is 15 residues. V lost 9 bases to trimming and J lost 10 bases; unmatched junction nucleotides: 13. Germline CDR1 ENHRY, CDR2 SYGVKD. CDR3 sequence (DNA): TGTGCCATTTCGAAAAGACAGGGGGACGGATCACCCCTCCACTTT. Translation gives CAISKRQGDGSPLHF.

The chain has TRBV5-1 and TRBJ2-5; D not resolved. CDR1 and CDR2 from the germline V gene are SGHRS and YFSETQ. The V end was cut by 4 bases, the J end by 5 bases, with 15 bases between. CDR3 size: 14 residues. CDR3 bases: TGCGCCAGCAGCCCAAACACCGTCGGGGAGACCCAGTACTTC. It encodes CASSPNTVGETQYF.

The chain carries TRBV19 and TRBJ2-1, with D tentatively TRBD2 (6 bases). The V gene's germline CDR1 is LNHDA and CDR2 SQIVND (reference sequence). This CDR3 spans 15 amino acids. The ends were cut back, 2 bases at V and 9 bases at J, with 17 bases in the middle. CDR3 amino acids: CASSINLGGGTEQFF. CDR3 coding DNA: TGTGCCAGTAGTATAAACTTGGGAGGCGGGACTGAGCAGTTCTTC.

This chain connects TRBV6-4 to TRBJ2-1, with a possible D match to TRBD2 (5 bases). V gave up 1 base and J gave up 5 bases, with 12 bases separating them. Germline lookup yields CDR1 MRHNA and CDR2 SNTAGT. The CDR3 length is 15 residues. CDR3 coding DNA: TGTGCCAGCAGTGACTGGGGAGCGCCCAACAATGAGCAGTTCTTC. Amino acids: CASSDWGAPNNEQFF.

The V and J genes are TRBV7-2 and TRBJ2-5; weak D call: TRBD2 (6 bases). This CDR3 has 14 amino acids. V was shortened by 4 bases and J by 4 bases, with 13 bases between the two germline ends. Germline lookup yields CDR1 SGHTA and CDR2 FQGNSA. Here the CDR3 DNA reads TGTGCCAGCAGCTCTGGAGGGACGGTAGAGACCCAGTACTTC. Amino acids: CASSSGGTVETQYF.

V is TRBV5-4 and J is TRBJ2-3; tentative D call: TRBD2 (5 bases). V was clipped by 3 bases and J by 5 bases, with 19 bases between them. This CDR3 contains 16 residues. Germline values: CDR1 SGHNT, CDR2 YYREEE (reference sequence). This CDR3 reads CASSSTDVGVGDTQYF. CDR3 bases: TGTGCCAGCAGCTCGACGGACGTGGGAGTCGGAGATACGCAGTATTTT. Full variable domain (rest looked up from reference TRBV5-4 and TRBJ2-3): ETGVTQSPTHLIKTRGQQVTLRCSSQSGHNTVSWYQQALGQGPQFIFQYYREEENGRGNFPPRFSGLQFPNYSSELNVNALELDDSALYLCASSSTDVGVGDTQYFGPGTRLTVL.

This sequence joins TRBV12-3 or TRBV12-4 and TRBJ1-1; no clear D. V lost 6 bases to trimming and J lost 4 bases, with 12 bases between them. The CDR3 contains 13 residues. DNA for the CDR3: TGTGCCAGCAGGTCCGGGGAAAGCACTGAAGCTTTCTTT. Protein sequence: CASRSGESTEAFF.

The rearrangement joins TRBV7-3 to TRBJ2-5, with a tentative D call TRBD2 (6 bases). V lost 5 bases and J 1 base, leaving 17 bases between the germline ends. CDR3 size: 16 residues. Looked up from germline, CDR1 is SGHTA and CDR2 is FQGTGA. The CDR3 nucleotides read TGTGCCAGCAGCCCTACCCCCGGACTAATCCAAGAGACCCAGTACTTC. Protein: CASSPTPGLIQETQYF.

This chain joins TRBV29-1 and TRBJ2-1; 12 positions match TRBD2. With V trimmed by 3 bases and J by 4 bases, 1 base remained unmatched. Germline assignment: CDR1 SQVTM and CDR2 ANQGSEA. This CDR3 contains 14 residues. CDR3: CSVEGLAGYNEQFF. The DNA for the CDR3 is TGCAGCGTTGAGGGACTAGCGGGTTACAATGAGCAGTTCTTC.

V gene TRBV2 combines with J gene TRBJ1-2; 7 nucleotides match TRBD1. Losses at the gene ends were 5 bases for V and 8 bases for J; bases not matched to a gene: 11. The CDR3 length is 14 residues. CDR1 and CDR2 from the germline V gene are SNHLY and FYNNEI. CDR3 sequence: CASSIPGQPSGYTF. The CDR3 DNA reads as TGTGCCAGCAGTATCCCGGGACAGCCGTCCGGCTACACCTTC.

The chain couples TRBV3-1 (or the pseudogene TRBV3-2) to TRBJ2-7, with 8 nucleotides matching TRBD2. With V trimmed by 4 bases and J by 3 bases, 2 bases remained unmatched. The CDR3 is made up of 13 amino acids. CDR1 LGHDT and CDR2 YNNKEL come from the germline V gene (reference sequence). This CDR3 is CASSRGGLYEQYF. DNA for the CDR3: TGTGCCAGCAGCCGCGGGGGGCTCTACGAGCAGTACTTC.

The CDR3 loop reads CASSLASGRAVGAGELFF. The CDR3 DNA reads TGCGCCAGCAGCTTGGCCAGCGGGAGGGCCGTCGGCGCCGGGGAGCTGTTTTTT. The genes are TRBV5-1 and TRBJ2-2; 10 bases are shared with TRBD2. The germline V gene encodes CDR1 SGHRS and CDR2 YFSETQ. CDR3 length: 18 residues. The J segment lost 6 bases and the V segment lost 0 bases, leaving 11 bases of the junction unmatched.

For the CDR3, the DNA is TGTGCCAGCAGGGGACGGCGGGAGGGCCTATTCCTGCACCCCTACAATGAGCAGTTCTTC. Translation gives CASRGRREGLFLHPYNEQFF. J is TRBJ2-1 and V is TRBV28; TRBD2 matches 9 bases. J was trimmed by 2 bases and V by 6 bases; bases with no gene match: 20. CDR1 is MDHEN and CDR2 is SYDVKM in the germline V gene. CDR3 length: 20 residues.

This clone was seen a single time. This sequence joins TRBV11-2 and TRBJ2-1; D may be TRBD1 (5 bases). The V end lost 1 base, the J end lost 7 bases, and 14 bases lay between the germline ends. Per the germline V gene, CDR1 is SGHAT and CDR2 is FQNNGV. This CDR3 comprises 15 residues. The CDR3 DNA is TGTGCCAGCAGCTTAGCCGGGCTTCAGGGAAATGAGCAGTTCTTC. As protein: CASSLAGLQGNEQFF.

The chain carries TRBV5-5 and TRBJ2-7, with D hard to call. The V gene's germline CDR1 is SGHKS and CDR2 YYEKEE (reference sequence). Trimming left V 0 bases short and J 0 bases short, with 10 bases between. This CDR3 contains 15 residues. DNA for the CDR3: TGTGCCAGCAGCTTGGGGGCCGGATTCTCCTACGAGCAGTACTTC. This gives the protein CASSLGAGFSYEQYF.

V is TRBV5-1 and J is TRBJ2-1; 8 nucleotides line up with TRBD2. This CDR3 region has 12 residues. Germline CDR1 SGHRS, CDR2 YFSETQ. The V segment lost 0 bases and the J segment 10 bases; nucleotides outside the gene matches: 0. CDR3 coding DNA: TGCGCCAGCAGCTTGGTAGCGGGAGAGCAGTTCTTC. Its protein is CASSLVAGEQFF. The variable domain in full, with the rest retrieved from reference TRBV5-1 and TRBJ2-1, is KAGVTQTPRYLIKTRGQQVTLSCSPISGHRSVSWYQQTPGQGLQFLFEYFSETQRNKGNFPGRFSGRQFSNSRSEMNVSTLELGDSALYLCASSLVAGEQFFGPGTRLTVL.

The CDR3 spells CASRTRTGGTEAFF. The CDR3 bases are TGTGCCAGCAGAACCCGGACAGGGGGGACTGAAGCTTTCTTT. The rearrangement uses TRBV28 and TRBJ1-1; TRBD1 aligns across 10 bases. Germline trimming cut 6 bases from V and 5 bases from J; bases unmatched to any gene: 6. CDR1 MDHEN and CDR2 SYDVKM come from the germline V gene. CDR3 length: 14 amino acids.